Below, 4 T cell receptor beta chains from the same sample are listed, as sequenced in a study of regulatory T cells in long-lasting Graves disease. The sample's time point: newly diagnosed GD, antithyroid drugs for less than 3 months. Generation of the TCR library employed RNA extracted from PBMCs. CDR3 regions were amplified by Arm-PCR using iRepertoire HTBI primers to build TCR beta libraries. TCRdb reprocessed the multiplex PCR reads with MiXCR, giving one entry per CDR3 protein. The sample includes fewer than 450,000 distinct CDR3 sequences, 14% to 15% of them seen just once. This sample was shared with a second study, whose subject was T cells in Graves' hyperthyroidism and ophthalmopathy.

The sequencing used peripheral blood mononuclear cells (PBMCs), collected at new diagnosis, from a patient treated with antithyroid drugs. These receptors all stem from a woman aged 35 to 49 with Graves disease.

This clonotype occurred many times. This CDR3 reads CASSRDRTYEQYF. The DNA of the CDR3 is TGTGCCAGCAGTAGGGACAGGACTTACGAGCAGTACTTC. The chain carries TRBV2 and TRBJ2-7; 8 nucleotides agree with TRBD1. The CDR3 is 13 residues long. V trimming: 5 bases; J trimming: 4 bases; junction bases outside the gene matches: 4. In germline, CDR1 is SNHLY, CDR2 FYNNEI.

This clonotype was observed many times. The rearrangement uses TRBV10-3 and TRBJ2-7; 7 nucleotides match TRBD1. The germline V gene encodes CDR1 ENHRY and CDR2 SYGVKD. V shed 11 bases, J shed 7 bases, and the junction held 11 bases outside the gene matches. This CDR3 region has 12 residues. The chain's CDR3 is CAGGQASREQYF. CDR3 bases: TGTGCCGGTGGACAGGCGAGCCGAGAGCAGTACTTC.

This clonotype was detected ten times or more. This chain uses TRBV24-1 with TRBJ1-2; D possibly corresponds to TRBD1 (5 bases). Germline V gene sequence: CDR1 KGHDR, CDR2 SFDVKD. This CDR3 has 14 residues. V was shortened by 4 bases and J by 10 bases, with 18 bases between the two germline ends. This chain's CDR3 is CATSDRDGNPFYTF. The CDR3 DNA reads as TGTGCCACCAGTGACCGGGACGGCAACCCTTTCTACACCTTC.

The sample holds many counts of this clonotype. CDR3 nucleotides: TGTGCCAGCAGCCAAGACCAACACGGATACGAGCAGTACTTC. This encodes CASSQDQHGYEQYF. The chain links TRBV3-1 to TRBJ2-7; D gene uncertain. Trimming left V 0 bases short and J 4 bases short, with 10 bases between. This CDR3 is built from 14 residues. Germline CDR1 LGHDT, CDR2 YNNKEL (reference sequence).